The present T cell receptor (beta chain) was sequenced within a study of OX40 agonist ivuxolimab in advanced cancers. Study-wide background: Patients with prior anti-PD-1, anti-PD-L1 or anti-CTLA-4 therapy were eligible; 40% to 45% had some. Overall study results and limits: At 0.1 to 3.0 mg/kg and by week 6, clonal expansion occurred in CD4+ and CD8+ blood T cells.

Libraries were prepared by immunoSEQ multiplex PCR; TCRdb keeps only in-frame clonotypes and omits some of them. The sample has tens of thousands of clones, just under 85% seen once. Note on this clone: Its specificity is unknown.

In germline, CDR1 is SGDLS, CDR2 YYNGEE. The ends were cut back, 4 bases at V and 0 bases at J, with 10 bases in the middle. The CDR3 runs 14 residues. This chain uses TRBV9 with TRBJ1-2, with D hard to call. Here the sequenced sample was CD4+ or CD8+ T cells sorted from blood, taken in a trial of the OX40 agonist ivuxolimab. The receptor comes from an adult with an advanced solid tumor such as melanoma, head and neck, liver or kidney cancer. CDR3 sequence: CASSYSTSNYGYTF. The CDR3 DNA reads TGTGCCAGCAGCTACAGTACGTCTAACTATGGCTACACCTTC.